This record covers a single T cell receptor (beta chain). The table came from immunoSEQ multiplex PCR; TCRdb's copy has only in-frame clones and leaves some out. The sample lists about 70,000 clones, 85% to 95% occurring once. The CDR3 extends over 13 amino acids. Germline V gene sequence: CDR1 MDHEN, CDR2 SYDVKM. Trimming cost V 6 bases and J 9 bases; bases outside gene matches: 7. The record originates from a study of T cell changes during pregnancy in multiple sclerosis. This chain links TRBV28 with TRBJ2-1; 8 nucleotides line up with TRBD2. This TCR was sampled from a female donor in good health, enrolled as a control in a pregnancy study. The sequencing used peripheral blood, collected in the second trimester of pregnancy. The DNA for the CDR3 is TGTGCCAGCAGGGGTTTGACTAGCGCTGAGCAGTTCTTC. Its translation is CASRGLTSAEQFF.